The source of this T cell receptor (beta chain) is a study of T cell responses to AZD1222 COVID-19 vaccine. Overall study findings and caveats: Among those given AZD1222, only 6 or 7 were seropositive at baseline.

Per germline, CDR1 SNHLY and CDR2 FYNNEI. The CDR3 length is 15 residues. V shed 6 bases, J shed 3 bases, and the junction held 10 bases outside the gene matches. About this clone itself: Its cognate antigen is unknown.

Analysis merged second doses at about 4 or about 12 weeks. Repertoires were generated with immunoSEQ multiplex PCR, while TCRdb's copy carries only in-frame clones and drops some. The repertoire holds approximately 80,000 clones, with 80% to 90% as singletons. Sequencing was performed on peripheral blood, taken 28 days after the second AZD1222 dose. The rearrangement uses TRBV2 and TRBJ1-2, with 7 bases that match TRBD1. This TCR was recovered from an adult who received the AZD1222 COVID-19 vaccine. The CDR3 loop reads CASRSDRVLDYGYTF. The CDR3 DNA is TGTGCCAGCAGAAGCGACAGGGTATTGGACTATGGCTACACCTTC.